This TCR beta chain is drawn from a study of T cell repertoires in cytomegalovirus infection. Background on the study: Public TCR beta signatures indicated both CMV infection and matching HLA type. General study findings and limits: Dominating the ex vivo response were TCR beta clonotypes that were CMV-specific and HLA-C-restricted.

Germline V gives CDR1 SEHNR, CDR2 FQNEAQ (reference sequence). The CDR3 length is 13 residues. Via MiXCR, TCRdb re-called the reads, giving one row per CDR3 protein. Here the sample spans roughly 320,000 distinct CDR3 sequences, 9.6% being singletons. This clonotype showed up many times. Its antigen is as yet unknown. Relative to the germline gene, one junction end is altered; a read error may explain this. The origin of this receptor is a human donor in good health (CMV status not recorded). Some clones in this sample may be carry-over from other donors' samples. The material sequenced was PBMCs. J is TRBJ1-4 and V is TRBV7-9; D is unclear. CDR3: CASKDLTSEKLFF. CDR3 DNA: TGTGCCAGCAAGGACCTGACTAGTGAAAAACTGTTTTTT.